This T cell receptor (beta chain) was observed in a study of early T cells in non-severe SARS-CoV-2 infection. This clonotype was seen only a few times. As yet, its antigen is unknown. TCRdb analysed the 5' RACE reads with MiXCR anew, one entry per CDR3 protein. The table lists approximately 69,000 distinct CDR3 sequences, approximately 10% of them singletons, with roughly 6% in the top ten. V trimming: 3 bases; J trimming: 1 base; junction bases outside the gene matches: 3. The germline V gene encodes CDR1 KGHSH and CDR2 LQKENI. The CDR3 covers 16 residues. General study points: Missing private and CD4 specificities, VDJdb matching favored anti-spike CD8 responses.

The chain combines TRBV18 with TRBJ2-2; TRBD2 matches 9 bases. The receptor comes from an adult who was a healthcare worker with PCR-confirmed SARS-CoV-2 infection or an uninfected control (not recorded which). Sequenced input: whole blood. DNA of the CDR3: TGTGCCAGCTCACCTCTAGCGGGGATGAACACCGGGGAGCTGTTTTTT. Its protein product is CASSPLAGMNTGELFF.